Listed below are T cell receptor beta chains from one sample, sequenced in a study of CD4 and CD8 cells across lung adenocarcinoma regions. TCRdb re-derived calls from the PCR reads in MiXCR, one entry per CDR3 protein. The repertoire has about 6,800 distinct CDR3 sequences, roughly 50% of them found once; the top ten carry 42%. The sequenced sample was CD8+ T cells from the center of a lung tumor. The receptors come from a male donor with lung adenocarcinoma. The CD4 and CD8 labels of this study may be unreliable. The CDR3 runs from the conserved cysteine through the conserved F or W. The D gene is left open where the match is weak. The listing skips clone size in some rows; elsewhere it reads once, few, many or a size class.

D gene	clone size	J gene	V gene	CDR3 protein	CDR3 DNA
TRBD2	NA	TRBJ2-7	TRBV6-1	CASSLGLAGVSTDAQYF	TGTGCCAGCAGCCTGGGCCTAGCGGGTGTGAGCACAGATGCGCAGTACTTC
NA	NA	TRBJ2-1	TRBV10-3	CAISGRLVRAYNEQFF	TGTGCCATCAGTGGCCGACTAGTCCGCGCCTACAATGAGCAGTTCTTC
NA	NA	TRBJ2-1	TRBV6-1	CASSEAILAPQFF	TGTGCCAGCAGTGAAGCGATACTAGCCCCCCAGTTCTTC
TRBD2	medium-sized	TRBJ2-1	TRBV11-2	CASNDLADYNEQFF	TGTGCCAGCAACGATCTAGCGGACTACAATGAGCAGTTCTTC
TRBD1	NA	TRBJ2-5	TRBV10-1	CAGSGGQDPDTQYF	TGCGCGGGCAGTGGTGGACAGGACCCAGATACCCAGTATTTC
NA	NA	TRBJ2-1	TRBV12-3/TRBV12-4	CASTLSGLETQFF	TGTGCCAGCACCCTGAGCGGATTGGAGACCCAGTTCTTC
TRBD2	large	TRBJ2-1	TRBV27	CASSLLGGGEQFF	TGTGCCAGCAGTCTCCTCGGGGGGGGTGAGCAGTTCTTC
NA	many	TRBJ2-7	TRBV6-1	CASSELRGYEQYF	TGTGCCAGCAGTGAATTAAGGGGTTACGAGCAGTACTTC
TRBD2	large	TRBJ2-1	TRBV6-5	CASRMGLAGARYNEQFF	TGTGCCAGCAGAATGGGACTAGCGGGAGCTCGGTACAATGAGCAGTTCTTC
NA	few	TRBJ1-4	TRBV6-1	CASSRQVNEKLFF	TGTGCCAGCAGTAGACAGGTGAATGAAAAACTGTTTTTT
NA	few	TRBJ2-6	TRBV6-1	CASTQAGRLSGANVLTF	TGTGCCAGCACCCAGGCGGGACGCCTTTCTGGGGCCAACGTCCTGACTTTC
NA	NA	TRBJ1-6	TRBV9	CASSDRSVDSPLHF	TGTGCCAGCAGCGACCGGAGTGTGGACTCACCCCTCCACTTT
NA	few	TRBJ2-3	TRBV6-1	CASSEGIGVGTDTQYF	TGTGCCAGCAGTGAAGGAATCGGAGTCGGCACAGATACGCAGTATTTT
NA	NA	TRBJ2-3	TRBV6-2/TRBV6-3	CARGYEALCTDAQFF	TGTGCCAGGGGTTACGAGGCGTTGTGCACCGATGCGCAGTTTTTT
NA	medium-sized	TRBJ2-1	TRBV10-3	CAISVRGKTLYNEQFF	TGTGCCATCAGTGTTCGGGGGAAGACTCTTTACAATGAGCAGTTCTTC
NA	medium-sized	TRBJ1-4	TRBV6-1	CASSEVAGGGEKLFF	TGTGCCAGCAGTGAAGTAGCGGGTGGGGGTGAAAAACTGTTTTTT
NA	NA	TRBJ2-2	TRBV25-1	CASSEYDRWSTEELFF	TGTGCCAGCAGTGAATATGACAGGTGGAGCACAGAGGAGCTGTTTTTT
NA	NA	TRBJ2-5	TRBV27	CASSQEYQETQYF	TGTGCCAGCAGCCAGGAGTACCAAGAGACCCAGTACTTC
TRBD1	many	TRBJ2-1	TRBV12-3/TRBV12-4	CASSSDRGRDNEQFF	TGTGCCAGCAGTTCGGACAGGGGGCGCGATAATGAGCAGTTCTTC
NA	NA	TRBJ2-3	TRBV5-1	CARGPRPGGKDTQYF	TGCGCCAGGGGGCCGAGGCCCGGTGGCAAAGATACGCAGTATTTT
NA	NA	TRBJ2-5	TRBV10-3	CAISEPQGRDNQYF	TGTGCCATCAGTGAGCCTCAGGGCCGGGACAACCAGTACTTC
NA	NA	TRBJ2-7	TRBV5-1	CASRVPGGRDPDTQYF	TGCGCCAGCAGGGTGCCCGGGGGCCGTGACCCAGATACGCAGTACTTC
TRBD1	NA	TRBJ2-5	TRBV6-1	CASREQGLQETQYF	TGTGCCAGCAGGGAACAGGGGCTACAAGAGACCCAGTACTTC
NA	NA	TRBJ2-2	TRBV12-3/TRBV12-4	CASRPPPAPAHTGELFF	TGTGCCAGCAGGCCGCCTCCTGCCCCGGCCCACACCGGGGAGCTGTTTTTT
NA	once	TRBJ2-1	TRBV25-1	CASSKGEGYNEQFF	TGTGCCAGCAGTAAGGGGGAGGGCTACAATGAGCAGTTCTTC
TRBD1	few	TRBJ2-1	TRBV27	CASSLLGQGHEQFF	TGTGCCAGCAGTTTGCTGGGACAGGGCCACGAGCAGTTCTTC
TRBD2	medium-sized	TRBJ2-1	TRBV9	CASSADVTSGSYNEQFF	TGTGCCAGCAGCGCGGATGTGACTAGCGGGAGCTACAATGAGCAGTTCTTC
TRBD1	few	TRBJ2-3	TRBV10-2	CASRGQGSTGDTQYF	TGCGCCAGCAGGGGACAGGGGTCGACGGGGGATACGCAGTATTTT
NA	medium-sized	TRBJ1-4	TRBV6-1	CASRRGKEKLFF	TGTGCCAGCAGGCGAGGGAAGGAAAAACTGTTTTTT
NA	few	TRBJ1-1	TRBV11-2	CASSFRGVEAFF	TGTGCCAGCAGCTTCAGGGGCGTGGAAGCTTTCTTT
TRBD2	NA	TRBJ2-1	TRBV7-2	CASSLGGSGSQETQFF	TGTGCCAGCAGCTTAGGTGGTAGCGGGTCTCAAGAGACCCAGTTCTTC
TRBD1	NA	TRBJ2-5	TRBV6-5	CASSYSALTSGQGAETQYF	TGTGCCAGCAGTTACTCGGCCCTGACCTCGGGACAGGGGGCAGAGACCCAGTACTTC
NA	NA	TRBJ1-1	TRBV6-1	CASSDRNREAFF	TGTGCCAGCAGTGACAGGAACCGTGAAGCTTTCTTT
NA	NA	TRBJ2-3	TRBV6-1	CASSAPAQDTQYF	TGTGCCAGCAGTGCCCCAGCGCAAGATACGCAGTATTTT
NA	NA	TRBJ2-1	TRBV6-2/TRBV6-3	CASSSVDEQFF	TGTGCCAGCAGTTCTGTCGATGAGCAGTTCTTC
NA	NA	TRBJ2-5	TRBV30	CAWKEGRDPDTQYF	TGTGCCTGGAAGGAAGGCCGTGACCCAGATACCCAGTACTTC
NA	NA	TRBJ2-5	TRBV20-1	CSASPGTAQETQYF	TGCAGTGCTAGTCCCGGGACTGCCCAAGAGACCCAGTACTTC